The 15 T cell receptor beta chains listed next were all sequenced from one sample in a study of beta chain features in type 1 diabetes. Investigators reverse transcribed all isolated RNA, so they sequenced expressed TCRB transcripts. Generated by immunoSEQ multiplex PCR, the TCRdb table keeps only in-frame clones and is missing some. The repertoire includes 200,000 to 300,000 clones, around 68% of them detected once, and approximately 0.053% sits in the top ten. Source material: naive CD4+ T cells from blood. Every receptor here comes from a young man in good health.

V gene TRBV6-5 combines with J gene TRBJ1-4; D not certain. This CDR3 contains 11 residues. V lost 5 bases and J 8 bases, leaving 6 bases between the germline ends. Germline assignment: CDR1 MNHEY and CDR2 SVGAGI. The CDR3 here is CASSVFEKLFF. The CDR3 coding sequence is TGTGCCAGCAGTGTCTTCGAAAAACTGTTTTTT.

This clone was counted only a few times. The chain recombines TRBV7-9 with TRBJ2-7; 7 bases are a match to TRBD1. Germline V CDR1 and CDR2: SEHNR, FQNEAQ (reference sequence). Trimming removed 3 bases from V and 0 bases from J; junction bases left unmatched: 2. The CDR3 runs 14 residues. The CDR3 bases are TGTGCCAGCAGCTTGGACAGGAGCTCCTACGAGCAGTACTTC. It specifies CASSLDRSSYEQYF.

To note about this clone: Other DNA sequences within the sample encode an identical CDR3. The rearrangement uses TRBV30 and TRBJ1-1; no clear D. The CDR3 runs to 11 residues. The V end was cut by 2 bases, the J end by 5 bases, with 6 bases between. Germline values: CDR1 GTSNPN, CDR2 SVGIG (reference sequence). The CDR3 coding sequence is TGTGCCTGGAGTTCGGGGACTGAAGCTTTCTTT. It yields the protein CAWSSGTEAFF.

The rearrangement links TRBV7-9 to TRBJ2-5; 8 bases are a match to TRBD1. V dropped 5 bases and J dropped 2; count of bases not matched to a gene: 4. The germline gives CDR1 SEHNR, CDR2 FQNEAQ (reference sequence). CDR3 size: 14 residues. The CDR3 spells CASSQGARQETQYF. The CDR3 nucleotides read TGTGCCAGCAGCCAGGGGGCGCGTCAAGAGACCCAGTACTTC. Full variable domain (remainder filled in from reference TRBV7-9 and TRBJ2-5): DTGVSQNPRHKITKRGQNVTFRCDPISEHNRLYWYRQTLGQGPEFLTYFQNEAQLEKSRLLSDRFSAERPKGSFSTLEIQRTEQGDSAMYLCASSQGARQETQYFGPGTRLLVL.

This clone was detected a few times. J is TRBJ2-3 and V is TRBV29-1; D is ambiguous. CDR1 is SQVTM and CDR2 is ANQGSEA in the germline V gene. V lost 2 bases and J lost 7, with 10 bases in between. This CDR3 is built from 12 residues. The CDR3 reads CSVESDFYTQYF. CDR3 DNA: TGCAGCGTTGAATCGGATTTCTATACGCAGTATTTT.

This chain connects TRBV7-2 to TRBJ2-6; no definite D call. The V end was cut by 3 bases, the J end by 0 bases, with 6 bases between. The CDR3 loop spans 15 amino acids. Per the germline V gene, CDR1 is SGHTA and CDR2 is FQGNSA. The CDR3, as DNA: TGTGCCAGCAGCTTCCAACACTCTGGGGCCAACGTCCTGACTTTC. Its protein product is CASSFQHSGANVLTF.

Worth noting for this clone: The sample carries other DNA sequences with the same CDR3. The chain employs TRBV14 and TRBJ2-3; D gene ambiguous. Deletions cut 3 bases from V and 6 bases from J, with 4 bases between. This CDR3 is 11 amino acids long. The V gene's germline CDR1 is SGHDN and CDR2 FVKESK. CDR3 region: CASSHTDTQYF. The CDR3 region has the DNA TGTGCCAGCAGCCATACGGATACGCAGTATTTT.

This rearrangement joins TRBV5-6 to TRBJ1-1, with D perhaps TRBD1 (5 bases). Germline assignment: CDR1 SGHDT and CDR2 YYEEEE. There are 15 residues in the CDR3. The V gene lost 4 bases and the J gene lost 4 bases, with 17 bases spanning the gap. This CDR3 is CASSPQPGGATEAFF. For the CDR3, the DNA is TGTGCCAGCAGCCCCCAGCCGGGAGGGGCCACTGAAGCTTTCTTT.

Only one count was recorded for this clone. This chain joins TRBV13 and TRBJ1-1; no clear D. Germline CDR1 is PRHDT and CDR2 is FYEKMQ (reference sequence). This CDR3 is built from 13 residues. The V and J ends lost 5 bases and 3 bases respectively, with 10 bases between them. CDR3 DNA sequence: TGTGCCAGCAGCCTAGTCGGGGACACTGAAGCTTTCTTT. The encoded protein is CASSLVGDTEAFF.

This clone showed up just a few times. V and J are TRBV29-1 and TRBJ1-2; D gene unclear. V was trimmed by 5 bases and J by 8 bases, leaving 12 bases between them. The CDR3 spans 11 residues. Germline V CDR1 and CDR2: SQVTM, ANQGSEA. The CDR3 protein is CSVQSGPGYTF. In DNA form, the CDR3 reads TGCAGCGTTCAGTCGGGCCCAGGCTACACCTTC.

The chain is built from TRBV23-1 and TRBJ2-1, with no clear D. TRBV23-1 is an open reading frame, and its role is uncertain. V dropped 7 bases and J dropped 5 bases, with 0 bases sitting between them. The CDR3 loop spans 9 amino acids. This CDR3 reads CASNNEQFF. CDR3 nucleotide sequence: TGCGCCAGCAACAATGAGCAGTTCTTC.

V is TRBV30 and J is TRBJ1-5, with 10 bases matching TRBD1. The CDR3 covers 15 residues. Germline CDR1 and CDR2: GTSNPN and SVGIG (reference sequence). V lost 0 bases and J lost 2; bases outside the gene matches: 1. In nucleotides, the CDR3 is TGTGCCTGGAGTGTCGGGACAGGGGGCAATCAGCCCCAGCATTTT. Translated: CAWSVGTGGNQPQHF.

The V and J genes are TRBV9 and TRBJ2-7; D is perhaps TRBD1 or TRBD2 (5 bases each). The V gene lost 0 bases and the J gene lost 6 bases, with 16 bases spanning the gap. The CDR3 contains 15 residues. Germline-derived CDR1 and CDR2 are SGDLS and YYNGEE. The DNA for the CDR3 is TGTGCCAGCAGCGTAGCTGGGACCGTAAATCCCGAGCAGTACTTC. Amino acid sequence: CASSVAGTVNPEQYF.

The rearrangement links TRBV7-2 to TRBJ1-1; possible D gene TRBD1, 5 bases. The CDR3 contains 13 residues. CDR1 and CDR2 from the germline V gene are SGHTA and FQGNSA. Trimming removed 1 base at V and 7 bases at J, with 10 bases between. CDR3 loop: CASSLDRSFEAFF. The CDR3 nucleotides are TGTGCCAGCAGCTTAGACAGGTCTTTTGAAGCTTTCTTT.

This clone was seen only a few times. Other nucleotide sequences in the sample specify the same CDR3. The chain employs TRBV30 and TRBJ1-1; D gene ambiguous. The CDR3 length is 12 residues. CDR1 and CDR2 (germline): GTSNPN, SVGIG (reference sequence). Trimming took off 3 bases at V and 1 base at J, with 6 bases between the two ends. In DNA, the CDR3 is TGTGCCTGGAGCGACAAGAACACTGAAGCTTTCTTT. Amino acids: CAWSDKNTEAFF.